This T cell receptor (beta chain) comes out of a study of blood T cell repertoires in COVID-19. Across the whole study: COVID-19 samples, acute and convalescent, were from the United States, Italy and Spain. From T cells, B-cell-depleted T cells, or PBMCs came the material, which was cDNA or gDNA.

In the original analysis: How many nucleated cells were present was estimated from reference gene primer amplification. Generated by immunoSEQ multiplex PCR, the TCRdb table keeps only in-frame clones and is missing some. The V and J calls and clone size were taken over from that table, and D and trimming were inferred from the DNA. The sample lists 110,000 to 150,000 clones; approximately 80% were seen once. This clone has only one observation. Germline V gene lookup returns CDR1 SGHRS and CDR2 YFSETQ. The germline V and J ends were trimmed by 0 bases and 0 bases, with 13 bases remaining between them. The CDR3 runs to 17 residues.

Material for sequencing was peripheral blood. The receptor's source is a woman aged 45-65 years with acute or convalescent COVID-19. V gene TRBV5-1 combines with J gene TRBJ1-5; D is perhaps TRBD1 (6 bases). CDR3 in DNA: TGCGCCAGCAGCTTGGAACCGACAGGCGATAGCAATCAGCCCCAGCATTTT. Its translation: CASSLEPTGDSNQPQHF.